These 14 T cell receptor beta chains were all obtained from the same sample, sequenced in a study of blood T cells in healthy people across ages. A sample-barcoded 5' primer and a J-beta primer mix were used in a second PCR of about 7 to 12 cycles. TCRdb redid the calling of the 5' RACE reads with MiXCR, one entry per CDR3 protein. The sample gives fewer than 2,000,000 distinct CDR3 sequences, about two fifths of which show up once; about 21% is in the top ten. Sample: blood. The receptors come from a human donor in good health.

The chain is built from TRBV5-1 and TRBJ1-2, with a weak D call TRBD1 (5 bases). CDR1 and CDR2 from the germline V gene are SGHRS and YFSETQ. CDR3 length: 15 amino acids. Trimming pared 7 bases from V and 0 bases from J, leaving 16 bases between. CDR3 DNA sequence: TGCGCCAGCGCCCCCTCGACAGAGTCTAACTATGGCTACACCTTC. This gives the protein CASAPSTESNYGYTF.

This clonotype has at least ten counts. The chain links TRBV7-2 to TRBJ2-7, with 7 bases matching TRBD1. The length of the CDR3 is 14 residues. V lost 4 bases, J lost 4 bases, and 7 bases stayed unmatched. In germline, CDR1 is SGHTA, CDR2 FQGNSA. The CDR3 protein is CASSSRQGPYEQYF. The CDR3 DNA sequence: TGTGCCAGCAGCTCCCGACAGGGTCCTTACGAGCAGTACTTC.

This clonotype came up a few times. V usage is TRBV24-1 and J usage is TRBJ2-3; 7 positions match TRBD2. V shed 5 bases and J 1 base; nucleotides not matched to a gene: 2. CDR1 is KGHDR, CDR2 SFDVKD, per germline. There are 14 residues in the CDR3. CDR3 region: CATSVAGGTDTQYF. As DNA, the CDR3 is TGTGCCACCAGTGTCGCGGGGGGCACAGATACGCAGTATTTT.

Concerning this clonotype: It may be a read error: a sequence one base away is much more abundant. This rearrangement joins TRBV12-3 or TRBV12-4 to TRBJ2-4, with D perhaps given as TRBD1 or TRBD2 (5 bases each). CDR3 size: 14 residues. The CDR3 region has the DNA TGTGCCAGCAACTCGGGGAATCAGGGAAACGTTCAGTACTTC. Its protein is CASNSGNQGNVQYF.

The chain employs TRBV6-5 and TRBJ2-4; a weak D match, TRBD2 (5 bases). The tail of the sequence fits TRBJ2-7 better, so the J call may be wrong. The V gene's germline CDR1 is MNHEY and CDR2 SVGAGI. The CDR3 runs 13 residues. CDR3 DNA sequence: TGTGCCAGCAGCCCGCCCGGCGGGTCCGAGCAGTACTTC. It encodes CASSPPGGSEQYF.

Remarks on this clonotype: The CDR3 does not close with the conserved phenylalanine or tryptophan, likely indicating a read error. The rearrangement uses TRBV12-3 or TRBV12-4 and TRBJ1-2, with TRBD1 identical over 7 bases. V trimming: 5 bases; J trimming: 4 bases; junction bases outside the gene matches: 7. This CDR3 comprises 14 residues. The CDR3 DNA reads as TGTGCCAGCAGTCCCAGGGGGGCAAGCTATGGCTACACCCTC. This sequence encodes CASSPRGASYGYTL.

The genes are TRBV6-5 and TRBJ2-7; D gene ambiguous. Germline V gives CDR1 MNHEY, CDR2 SVGAGI. V was trimmed by 8 bases and J by 3 bases, leaving 11 bases between them. This CDR3 has 12 residues. CDR3 sequence (DNA): TGTGCCAGCTCCGCTAGTATCTACGAGCAGTACTTC. Its translation is CASSASIYEQYF.

V and J are TRBV5-1 and TRBJ1-2, with TRBD1 matching 7 bases. The germline gives CDR1 SGHRS, CDR2 YFSETQ. V lost 1 base, J lost 5 bases, and 14 bases stayed unmatched. This CDR3 contains 17 residues. The chain's CDR3 is CASSLKGGSDRKYGYTF. CDR3 nucleotides: TGCGCCAGCAGCTTGAAAGGAGGTTCGGACAGGAAATATGGCTACACCTTC.

This clonotype was seen ten or more times. V is TRBV15 and J is TRBJ2-7; the D gene is possibly TRBD1 (6 bases). Per the germline V gene, CDR1 is LNHNV and CDR2 is YYDKDF (reference sequence). The CDR3 runs to 15 residues. V lost 1 base and J lost 0, with 10 bases in between. CDR3 loop: CATSRGQDRSYEQYF. Written as DNA, the CDR3 is TGTGCCACCAGCAGAGGACAGGACCGCTCCTACGAGCAGTACTTC. Variable domain in full (rest from reference TRBV15 and TRBJ2-7): DAMVIQNPRYQVTQFGKPVTLSCSQTLNHNVMYWYQQKSSQAPKLLFHYYDKDFNNEADTPDNFQSRRPNTSFCFLDIRSPGLGDTAMYLCATSRGQDRSYEQYFGPGTRLTVT.

This clonotype was observed a handful of times. This chain uses TRBV6-5 with TRBJ2-7; tentatively, D is TRBD2 (6 bases). The CDR3 sequence is 15 residues long. CDR1 MNHEY and CDR2 SVGAGI come from the germline V gene. V lost 5 bases and J lost 0, with 14 bases in between. CDR3 sequence reads: CASSLGRDFSYEQYF. The CDR3 DNA reads TGTGCCAGCAGTCTCGGCCGGGACTTCTCCTACGAGCAGTACTTC.

The chain links TRBV20-1 to TRBJ2-7; D may be TRBD2 (6 bases). The germline V and J ends were trimmed by 5 bases and 0 bases, with 11 bases remaining between them. The CDR3 runs to 13 residues. Germline lookup yields CDR1 DFQATT and CDR2 SNEGSKA (reference sequence). The CDR3 DNA is TGCAGTGCTCCCGGGGGACCCTCCTACGAGCAGTACTTC. Translated, it gives CSAPGGPSYEQYF.

This clonotype was seen a few times. The chain combines TRBV5-5 with TRBJ1-2, with a tentative D call TRBD1 (6 bases). The CDR3 runs to 16 residues. Germline loops: CDR1 SGHKS, CDR2 YYEKEE (reference sequence). With 3 bases removed from V and 2 bases from J, the gap between germline ends came to 17 bases. The CDR3 loop is CASSWGTPRANYGYTF. As DNA, the CDR3 is TGTGCCAGCAGCTGGGGGACACCAAGGGCCAACTATGGCTACACCTTC.

The chain carries TRBV3-1 and TRBJ2-7, with TRBD1 identical over 8 bases. The CDR3 runs to 15 residues. V dropped 1 base and J dropped 0; count of bases not matched to a gene: 2. Germline V gives CDR1 LGHDT, CDR2 YNNKEL (reference sequence). This CDR3 is CASSQAGGSSYEQYF. CDR3 nucleotides: TGTGCCAGCAGCCAAGCAGGGGGCAGCTCCTACGAGCAGTACTTC.

This clonotype turned up a few times. Just one base apart from a much larger clone, this may be a read error. The chain uses TRBV20-1 and TRBJ2-5; D is perhaps TRBD1 (6 bases). Germline V CDR1 and CDR2: DFQATT, SNEGSKA (reference sequence). Trimming removed 8 bases at V and 4 bases at J, with 17 bases between. CDR3 length: 13 amino acids. CDR3 residues: CSTIDRSLETQYF. The DNA for the CDR3 is TGCAGTACTATTGACAGGTCACTAGAGACCCAGTACTTC.